These 18 T cell receptor beta chains were sequenced from one sample in a study of T cell responses to AZD1222 COVID-19 vaccine. The method was immunoSEQ multiplex PCR; TCRdb's version includes in-frame clones alone and lacks a portion of them. This sample yields tens of thousands of clones, of which 70% to 90% are seen a single time; around 3.7% belongs to the top ten. This sample comprised peripheral blood, obtained 28 days after the second AZD1222 dose. The receptors originated from an adult who received the AZD1222 COVID-19 vaccine.

This chain connects TRBV5-5 to TRBJ1-1; no clear D gene. From germline, CDR1 is SGHKS and CDR2 YYEKEE (reference sequence). With 8 bases removed from V and 0 bases from J, the gap between germline ends came to 17 bases. The CDR3 has 15 residues. The CDR3 loop reads CASGESGGMNTEAFF. For the CDR3, the DNA is TGTGCCAGTGGGGAATCGGGTGGGATGAACACTGAAGCTTTCTTT.

The chain uses TRBV11-3 and TRBJ2-3; 14 bases agree with TRBD2. The CDR3 is made up of 16 amino acids. V trimming: 5 bases; J trimming: 5 bases; junction bases outside the gene matches: 6. Germline CDR1 SGHNT, CDR2 YENEEA. CDR3 coding DNA: TGTGCCAGCAGCCCAGGGACTAGCGGGAGAGTAGATACGCAGTATTTT. Its translation: CASSPGTSGRVDTQYF.

This clone was counted a single time. This sequence joins TRBV19 and TRBJ1-4; no reliable D call. The germline V gene encodes CDR1 LNHDA and CDR2 SQIVND (reference sequence). Trimming cost V 3 bases and J 4 bases, with 9 bases left between them. The CDR3 has 14 amino acids. DNA of the CDR3: TGTGCCAGTAGTATCGGGCGGAGTAATGAAAAACTGTTTTTT. It yields the protein CASSIGRSNEKLFF.

The CDR3: CASRGLSNQPQHF. The CDR3 coding sequence is TGTGCCAGCAGGGGTTTGAGCAATCAGCCCCAGCATTTT. V gene TRBV12-3 or TRBV12-4 combines with J gene TRBJ1-5; D not certain. This CDR3 is built from 13 residues. V was pared by 6 bases and J by 1 base, with 7 bases between.

This clone has only one observation. CDR3 DNA sequence: TGTGCCAGCAGCCGAGGGGGGTACGAGCAGTACTTC. This translates into CASSRGGYEQYF. This sequence joins TRBV7-2 and TRBJ2-7; perhaps D is TRBD1 or TRBD2 (6 bases each). This CDR3 is 12 amino acids long. V was pared by 5 bases and J by 4 bases, with 9 bases between. The V gene's germline CDR1 is SGHTA and CDR2 FQGNSA. The full variable domain, completed using reference TRBV7-2 and TRBJ2-7, is GAGVSQSPSNKVTEKGKDVELRCDPISGHTALYWYRQSLGQGLEFLIYFQGNSAPDKSGLPSDRFSAERTGGSVSTLTIQRTQQEDSAVYLCASSRGGYEQYFGPGTRLTVT.

This rearrangement joins TRBV7-2 to TRBJ2-2, with D tentatively TRBD1 (6 bases). The CDR3 consists of 14 residues. V was cut by 5 bases and J by 5 bases, with 12 bases left in between. The germline CDR1 and CDR2 sequences are SGHTA and FQGNSA. The CDR3 DNA is TGTGCCAGCAGCCCTTGGACAGTTACCGGGGAGCTGTTTTTT. Protein sequence: CASSPWTVTGELFF.

Concerning this clone itself: The junction differs from germline at one of its ends, possibly a read error. The rearrangement uses TRBV3-1 (or the pseudogene TRBV3-2) and TRBJ2-7; 13 nucleotides agree with TRBD2. CDR1 and CDR2 from the germline V gene are LGHDT and YNNKEL (reference sequence). CDR3 length equals 13 residues. The CDR3 is CASSHQTSGRALF. The CDR3 nucleotides are TGTGCCAGCAGCCATCAAACTAGCGGGAGGGCCCTATTC.

The gene calls are TRBV2 and TRBJ2-7; no firm D call. CDR1 and CDR2 from the germline V gene are SNHLY and FYNNEI. The CDR3 has 11 residues. The V end was cut by 7 bases, the J end by 1 base, with 5 bases between. CDR3: CASIQSYEQYF. CDR3 sequence (DNA): TGTGCCAGCATCCAATCCTACGAGCAGTACTTC.

V usage is TRBV3-1 (or the pseudogene TRBV3-2) and J usage is TRBJ2-5; no clear D gene. The ends were cut back, 4 bases at V and 0 bases at J, with 12 bases in the middle. Germline assignment: CDR1 LGHDT and CDR2 YNNKEL (reference sequence). The CDR3 length is 15 residues. In nucleotides, the CDR3 is TGTGCCAGCAGCCTAAAGGGCAGTTACCAAGAGACCCAGTACTTC. Protein product: CASSLKGSYQETQYF.

V is TRBV3-1 (or the pseudogene TRBV3-2) and J is TRBJ2-1; TRBD1 matches 8 bases. With V trimmed by 4 bases and J by 6 bases, 2 bases remained unmatched. CDR1 and CDR2 (germline): LGHDT, YNNKEL (reference sequence). The CDR3 contains 13 residues. The CDR3, as DNA: TGTGCCAGCAGCCGGGACAGGTTCAATGAGCAGTTCTTC. Protein sequence: CASSRDRFNEQFF.

The rearrangement uses TRBV6-5 and TRBJ1-6; D unresolved. The CDR3 runs 15 residues. Germline CDR1 and CDR2: MNHEY and SVGAGI. Trimming removed 0 bases at V and 5 bases at J, with 8 bases between. The CDR3 region has the DNA TGTGCCAGCAGTTACTCGACTGCCAATAATTCACCCCTCCACTTT. Its translation is CASSYSTANNSPLHF.

CDR3 amino acids: CASSLDEIQSNYGYTF. The CDR3, as DNA: TGCGCCAGCAGCTTGGATGAAATACAGTCTAACTATGGCTACACCTTC. The chain couples TRBV5-1 to TRBJ1-2; D is unresolved. Germline assignment: CDR1 SGHRS and CDR2 YFSETQ. The V and J ends lost 0 bases and 0 bases respectively, with 12 bases between them. The CDR3 runs 16 residues.

This clone was detected only once. This chain uses TRBV29-1 with TRBJ2-1, with 7 bases lining up with TRBD1. The CDR3 totals 15 residues. Germline loops: CDR1 SQVTM, CDR2 ANQGSEA. With V trimmed by 3 bases and J by 3 bases, 8 bases remained unmatched. In DNA form, the CDR3 reads TGCAGCGTTGAGAGTGGGCAGGGGGTCTACAATGAGCAGTTCTTC. This codes for CSVESGQGVYNEQFF.

This clone was seen just once. This chain links TRBV7-3 with TRBJ2-3; D is undetermined. The germline CDR1 and CDR2 sequences are SGHTA and FQGTGA. Deletions cut 5 bases from V and 2 bases from J, with 11 bases between. There are 14 residues in the CDR3. Here the CDR3 reads CASSPRPFTDTQYF. The CDR3 DNA is TGTGCCAGCAGCCCGAGACCCTTCACAGATACGCAGTATTTT.

This clone was seen more than once but under ten times. The chain carries TRBV5-1 and TRBJ2-1; possibly TRBD1 for D (6 bases). Trimming cost V 0 bases and J 6 bases, with 22 bases left between them. The CDR3 covers 18 residues. Germline V CDR1 and CDR2: SGHRS, YFSETQ. Here the CDR3 DNA reads TGCGCCAGCAGCTTGGGAGGGTTAGGGGGAAAGAAGTCCAATGAGCAGTTCTTC. Its translation is CASSLGGLGGKKSNEQFF.

The CDR3 protein is CASSFRPVYNSPLHF. CDR3 nucleotides: TGTGCCAGCAGCTTCCGTCCGGTTTATAATTCACCCCTCCACTTT. The chain combines TRBV5-5 with TRBJ1-6, with no clear D. In germline, CDR1 is SGHKS, CDR2 YYEKEE (reference sequence). Trimming cost V 2 bases and J 4 bases, with 10 bases left between them. The CDR3 extends over 15 amino acids.

The chain joins TRBV7-9 to TRBJ2-7, with 7 bases lining up with TRBD1. Trimming removed 1 base from V and 2 bases from J; junction bases left unmatched: 2. Germline CDR1 and CDR2: SEHNR and FQNEAQ (reference sequence). The CDR3 totals 14 residues. Written as DNA, the CDR3 is TGTGCCAGCAGCTTAGGGACAGGAGCCTACGAGCAGTACTTC. It specifies CASSLGTGAYEQYF.

The J gene is TRBJ2-2, the V gene TRBV27; no firm D call. The ends were cut back, 8 bases at V and 4 bases at J, with 11 bases in the middle. This CDR3 has 13 residues. The germline CDR1 and CDR2 sequences are MNHEY and SMNVEV (reference sequence). This CDR3 is CASGSQSTGELFF. In DNA, the CDR3 is TGTGCCAGCGGGTCACAGAGCACCGGGGAGCTGTTTTTT.